A selection of T cell receptor beta chains follows, all from one sample in a study of blood T cell repertoires in COVID-19. Profiling relied on immunoSEQ multiplex PCR, and the TCRdb table lists in-frame clones only, not all of them. The data contain around 38,000 clones, nearly 90% of them seen just once; the ten biggest clones take up more than 5%. The sequencing sample was made of peripheral blood. The receptors stem from a human donor in a cohort sampled during active COVID-19. Both conserved end residues are part of each CDR3. Fields, in order: CDR3 protein, CDR3 DNA, J gene, V gene, clone size, D gene. The D gene is left open where the match is weak. Only part of the rows carry a size: once, few, many, or a class if the clone is expanded.

cdr3_aa: CAIAPGQGYEQFF
cdr3_nt: TGTGCCATCGCGCCGGGACAGGGTTATGAGCAGTTCTTC
j_call: TRBJ2-1
v_call: TRBV10-3
clone_size: few
d_call: TRBD1

cdr3_aa: CASMQTSTDTQYF
cdr3_nt: TGTGCCAGCATGCAGACTAGCACAGATACGCAGTATTTT
j_call: TRBJ2-3
v_call: TRBV2
clone_size: -
d_call: -

cdr3_aa: CASSQDRTGLGPNTGELFF
cdr3_nt: TGTGCCAGCAGCCAAGATCGTACGGGACTAGGACCGAACACCGGGGAGCTGTTTTTT
j_call: TRBJ2-2
v_call: TRBV4-2
clone_size: -
d_call: TRBD2

cdr3_aa: CATTGRGSYEQYF
cdr3_nt: TGTGCCACCACCGGACGGGGATCCTACGAGCAGTACTTC
j_call: TRBJ2-7
v_call: TRBV19
clone_size: -
d_call: -

cdr3_aa: CASSPTLAASYNEQFF
cdr3_nt: TGTGCCAGCAGCCCGACCCTAGCGGCCTCCTACAATGAGCAGTTCTTC
j_call: TRBJ2-1
v_call: TRBV11-2
clone_size: -
d_call: TRBD2

cdr3_aa: CASSLRLATNEKLFF
cdr3_nt: TGTGCCAGCAGTTTGAGGTTGGCAACTAATGAAAAACTGTTTTTT
j_call: TRBJ1-4
v_call: TRBV27
clone_size: -
d_call: -

cdr3_aa: CASSGYRGPTPGANVLTF
cdr3_nt: TGTGCCAGCAGTGGGTACAGGGGGCCCACGCCTGGGGCCAACGTCCTGACTTTC
j_call: TRBJ2-6
v_call: TRBV25-1
clone_size: -
d_call: TRBD1

cdr3_aa: CASSTLRGGHGYTF
cdr3_nt: TGCGCCAGCAGCACTCTTCGGGGGGGCCATGGCTACACCTTC
j_call: TRBJ1-2
v_call: TRBV5-1
clone_size: -
d_call: -

cdr3_aa: CAINGGGEHEQYF
cdr3_nt: TGTGCCATCAACGGCGGGGGTGAACACGAGCAGTACTTC
j_call: TRBJ2-7
v_call: TRBV10-3
clone_size: -
d_call: TRBD2

cdr3_aa: CASSEHYPGNTIYF
cdr3_nt: TGTGCCAGCAGTGAACACTACCCTGGAAACACCATATATTTT
j_call: TRBJ1-3
v_call: TRBV6-1
clone_size: -
d_call: -

cdr3_aa: CASSLPGLAGGRGGAQYF
cdr3_nt: TGTGCCAGCAGCTTGCCGGGACTAGCGGGGGGGCGTGGAGGGGCGCAGTATTTT
j_call: TRBJ2-3
v_call: TRBV5-6
clone_size: -
d_call: TRBD2

cdr3_aa: CASSESDRAWNIQYF
cdr3_nt: TGTGCCAGCAGTGAATCCGACAGGGCATGGAACATTCAGTACTTC
j_call: TRBJ2-4
v_call: TRBV6-1
clone_size: -
d_call: TRBD1

cdr3_aa: CARSRQSSGNTIYF
cdr3_nt: TGTGCCAGAAGCCGACAGAGCTCTGGAAACACCATATATTTT
j_call: TRBJ1-3
v_call: TRBV5-3
clone_size: -
d_call: -

cdr3_aa: CASSLAGMSTEAFF
cdr3_nt: TGTGCCAGCAGCTTAGCGGGCATGAGCACTGAAGCTTTCTTT
j_call: TRBJ1-1
v_call: TRBV7-6
clone_size: -
d_call: -

cdr3_aa: CATSRTGRETQYF
cdr3_nt: TGTGCCACCAGTCGGACAGGGAGGGAGACCCAGTACTTC
j_call: TRBJ2-5
v_call: TRBV24-1
clone_size: -
d_call: TRBD1

cdr3_aa: CATSRSRRQDYGYTF
cdr3_nt: TGTGCCACCAGCAGGTCCAGGAGACAGGACTATGGCTACACCTTC
j_call: TRBJ1-2
v_call: TRBV15
clone_size: -
d_call: -

cdr3_aa: CASKGQGMNTEAFF
cdr3_nt: TGCGCCAGCAAAGGACAGGGCATGAACACTGAAGCTTTCTTT
j_call: TRBJ1-1
v_call: TRBV5-1
clone_size: -
d_call: TRBD1

cdr3_aa: CASSPQGLAGGTYEQYF
cdr3_nt: TGTGCCAGCTCACCTCAAGGGCTAGCGGGAGGGACTTACGAGCAGTACTTC
j_call: TRBJ2-7
v_call: TRBV18
clone_size: -
d_call: TRBD2

cdr3_aa: CASTMNRETTNEKLFF
cdr3_nt: TGTGCCAGCACCATGAACCGGGAGACAACTAATGAAAAACTGTTTTTT
j_call: TRBJ1-4
v_call: TRBV27
clone_size: once
d_call: -

cdr3_aa: CASDRGSSYNEQFF
cdr3_nt: TGTGCCAGCGATCGGGGGAGCTCCTACAATGAGCAGTTCTTC
j_call: TRBJ2-1
v_call: TRBV7-9
clone_size: -
d_call: -

cdr3_aa: CASSPDPGISNTEAFF
cdr3_nt: TGTGCCAGCTCACCTGATCCAGGGATATCGAACACTGAAGCTTTCTTT
j_call: TRBJ1-1
v_call: TRBV18
clone_size: -
d_call: -

cdr3_aa: CASSLQAFTSLYGYTF
cdr3_nt: TGTGCCAGCAGTTTACAGGCTTTCACGAGTTTGTATGGCTACACCTTC
j_call: TRBJ1-2
v_call: TRBV6-5
clone_size: -
d_call: -

cdr3_aa: CASSYLKTEAFF
cdr3_nt: TGTGCCAGCAGCTATCTTAAAACTGAAGCTTTCTTT
j_call: TRBJ1-1
v_call: TRBV7-9
clone_size: -
d_call: -

cdr3_aa: CATKGTATGENTEAFF
cdr3_nt: TGTGCCACCAAGGGGACAGCGACTGGGGAGAACACTGAAGCTTTCTTT
j_call: TRBJ1-1
v_call: TRBV19
clone_size: -
d_call: TRBD1

cdr3_aa: CASSLMGPNTEAFF
cdr3_nt: TGTGCCAGCAGCCTTATGGGGCCGAACACTGAAGCTTTCTTT
j_call: TRBJ1-1
v_call: TRBV7-2
clone_size: -
d_call: -

cdr3_aa: CASSMFPRRQPQHF
cdr3_nt: TGTGCCAGTAGTATGTTCCCCAGGCGTCAGCCCCAGCATTTT
j_call: TRBJ1-5
v_call: TRBV19
clone_size: -
d_call: -

cdr3_aa: CAISATGTDGETQYF
cdr3_nt: TGTGCCATCAGTGCGACTGGGACTGATGGAGAGACCCAGTACTTC
j_call: TRBJ2-5
v_call: TRBV10-3
clone_size: -
d_call: -

cdr3_aa: CASSPTRQGIQNPIYGYTF
cdr3_nt: TGTGCCAGCAGCCCTACCCGACAGGGCATCCAAAATCCCATCTATGGCTACACCTTC
j_call: TRBJ1-2
v_call: TRBV7-8
clone_size: -
d_call: TRBD1

cdr3_aa: CAWSRFGGQPQHF
cdr3_nt: TGTGCCTGGAGTCGATTCGGGGGTCAGCCCCAGCATTTT
j_call: TRBJ1-5
v_call: TRBV30
clone_size: few
d_call: -

cdr3_aa: CATSRAEGWETQYF
cdr3_nt: TGTGCCACCAGCAGAGCTGAGGGTTGGGAGACCCAGTACTTC
j_call: TRBJ2-5
v_call: TRBV15
clone_size: once
d_call: -

cdr3_aa: CASSLTAGMNTEAFF
cdr3_nt: TGCGCCAGCAGCCTCACGGCGGGAATGAACACTGAAGCTTTCTTT
j_call: TRBJ1-1
v_call: TRBV5-1
clone_size: -
d_call: -

cdr3_aa: CASRIISGGTEAFF
cdr3_nt: TGTGCCAGCCGAATCATTTCAGGGGGCACTGAAGCTTTCTTT
j_call: TRBJ1-1
v_call: TRBV14
clone_size: -
d_call: TRBD1

cdr3_aa: CASKMTSGGSTDTQYF
cdr3_nt: TGTGCCAGCAAGATGACTAGCGGAGGTAGCACAGATACGCAGTATTTT
j_call: TRBJ2-3
v_call: TRBV2
clone_size: -
d_call: TRBD2

cdr3_aa: CASSLEGSSYNSPLHF
cdr3_nt: TGTGCCAGCAGCTTAGAAGGGAGCTCCTATAATTCACCCCTCCACTTT
j_call: TRBJ1-6
v_call: TRBV11-2
clone_size: -
d_call: -

cdr3_aa: CASSPRSGGELFF
cdr3_nt: TGTGCCAGCAGCCCCCGTTCGGGCGGGGAGCTGTTTTTT
j_call: TRBJ2-2
v_call: TRBV11-3
clone_size: -
d_call: -

cdr3_aa: CASSQNQPRQGIYSPLHF
cdr3_nt: TGCGCCAGCAGCCAAAACCAGCCTAGACAGGGAATCTATTCACCCCTCCACTTT
j_call: TRBJ1-6
v_call: TRBV4-1
clone_size: -
d_call: TRBD1

cdr3_aa: CASSRAPGSSVDTQYF
cdr3_nt: TGTGCCAGCAGCCGAGCGCCCGGGAGTAGCGTAGATACGCAGTATTTT
j_call: TRBJ2-3
v_call: TRBV7-8
clone_size: -
d_call: -

cdr3_aa: CASSIDPTLGGVEQFF
cdr3_nt: TGTGCCAGTAGTATAGACCCCACGTTAGGAGGAGTTGAGCAGTTCTTC
j_call: TRBJ2-1
v_call: TRBV19
clone_size: once
d_call: -

cdr3_aa: CASSFIAGGIGDTQYF
cdr3_nt: TGTGCCAGCAGCTTTATAGCGGGAGGAATAGGGGATACGCAGTATTTT
j_call: TRBJ2-3
v_call: TRBV5-4
clone_size: -
d_call: TRBD2

cdr3_aa: CSARQDNEQFF
cdr3_nt: TGCAGTGCTCGACAGGACAATGAGCAGTTCTTC
j_call: TRBJ2-1
v_call: TRBV20-1
clone_size: -
d_call: -

cdr3_aa: CASSIKGPRSNTEAFF
cdr3_nt: TGTGCCAGTAGTATTAAGGGGCCGCGATCGAACACTGAAGCTTTCTTT
j_call: TRBJ1-1
v_call: TRBV19
clone_size: -
d_call: -

cdr3_aa: CASSYSGGYNEQFF
cdr3_nt: TGTGCCAGCAGTTACTCAGGGGGATACAATGAGCAGTTCTTC
j_call: TRBJ2-1
v_call: TRBV6-5
clone_size: -
d_call: -

cdr3_aa: CASSLADRANEKLFF
cdr3_nt: TGTGCCAGCAGCTTGGCTGACAGAGCTAATGAAAAACTGTTTTTT
j_call: TRBJ1-4
v_call: TRBV5-6
clone_size: -
d_call: -

cdr3_aa: CASSLRRQVGVQYF
cdr3_nt: TGTGCCAGCAGCTTACGGAGACAGGTCGGGGTTCAGTACTTC
j_call: TRBJ2-4
v_call: TRBV7-2
clone_size: -
d_call: -

cdr3_aa: CASSYTSGRTDTQYF
cdr3_nt: TGCGCCAGCAGCTACACTAGCGGGAGGACAGATACGCAGTATTTT
j_call: TRBJ2-3
v_call: TRBV5-1
clone_size: -
d_call: TRBD2

cdr3_aa: CASSPSSLMTDTQYF
cdr3_nt: TGTGCCAGCAGCCCCTCGAGCTTAATGACAGATACGCAGTATTTT
j_call: TRBJ2-3
v_call: TRBV11-2
clone_size: -
d_call: -

cdr3_aa: CASSQGTGSGYTF
cdr3_nt: TGTGCCAGCAGCCAAGGGACAGGGAGTGGTTACACCTTC
j_call: TRBJ1-2
v_call: TRBV3-1/TRBV3-2
clone_size: -
d_call: TRBD1

cdr3_aa: CASSPGTSGRAGANVLTF
cdr3_nt: TGTGCCAGTAGTCCCGGGACTAGCGGGAGGGCCGGGGCCAACGTCCTGACTTTC
j_call: TRBJ2-6
v_call: TRBV19
clone_size: -
d_call: TRBD2

cdr3_aa: CASSSQGATNEKLFF
cdr3_nt: TGTGCCAGCAGCTCCCAGGGGGCAACTAATGAAAAACTGTTTTTT
j_call: TRBJ1-4
v_call: TRBV7-2
clone_size: medium-sized
d_call: TRBD1

cdr3_aa: CASSSPGGVGSEAFF
cdr3_nt: TGTGCCAGCAGCTCTCCAGGGGGCGTTGGGTCTGAAGCTTTCTTT
j_call: TRBJ1-1
v_call: TRBV11-2
clone_size: -
d_call: TRBD1

cdr3_aa: CASSLQLQVNEQFF
cdr3_nt: TGTGCCAGCAGCCTCCAGTTACAGGTGAATGAGCAGTTCTTC
j_call: TRBJ2-1
v_call: TRBV7-2
clone_size: -
d_call: -

cdr3_aa: CATSVRDSGVQPQHF
cdr3_nt: TGTGCCACCAGCGTCCGGGACTCTGGGGTTCAGCCCCAGCATTTT
j_call: TRBJ1-5
v_call: TRBV15
clone_size: few
d_call: -

cdr3_aa: CASSRGTFQETQYF
cdr3_nt: TGCGCCAGCAGCCGGGGGACTTTTCAAGAGACCCAGTACTTC
j_call: TRBJ2-5
v_call: TRBV5-1
clone_size: -
d_call: -

cdr3_aa: CASSRRAGTGGHEQYF
cdr3_nt: TGCGCCAGCAGCCGCCGCGCCGGGACAGGGGGACACGAGCAGTACTTC
j_call: TRBJ2-7
v_call: TRBV4-1
clone_size: -
d_call: TRBD1

cdr3_aa: CASSQVTGGGYTF
cdr3_nt: TGTGCCAGCAGCCAAGTTACAGGTGGCGGCTACACCTTC
j_call: TRBJ1-2
v_call: TRBV3-1/TRBV3-2
clone_size: -
d_call: -

cdr3_aa: CAWRGGEPGRYNEQFF
cdr3_nt: TGTGCCTGGAGGGGAGGGGAGCCCGGCAGGTACAATGAGCAGTTCTTC
j_call: TRBJ2-1
v_call: TRBV30
clone_size: -
d_call: TRBD2

cdr3_aa: CASSPLGRGETQYF
cdr3_nt: TGTGCCAGCTCACCACTCGGCAGGGGAGAGACCCAGTACTTC
j_call: TRBJ2-5
v_call: TRBV18
clone_size: -
d_call: -

cdr3_aa: CASSFDAGGPQFF
cdr3_nt: TGTGCCAGCAGCTTCGACGCGGGGGGGCCCCAGTTCTTC
j_call: TRBJ2-1
v_call: TRBV7-9
clone_size: -
d_call: TRBD2

cdr3_aa: CASSQDSRNTGELFF
cdr3_nt: TGTGCCAGCAGCCAAGACTCCCGTAACACCGGGGAGCTGTTTTTT
j_call: TRBJ2-2
v_call: TRBV4-2
clone_size: -
d_call: -